The 2 T cell receptor beta chains reported below all come from one sample, sequenced in a study of blood T cell repertoires in COVID-19. Profiling relied on immunoSEQ multiplex PCR, and the TCRdb table lists in-frame clones only, not all of them. The data contain about 260,000 clones, about 87% of them seen just once; the ten biggest clones take up about 1%. The specimen was PBMCs or T cells enriched from blood (not recorded which). All receptors come from a man aged 45 to 65 who had been exposed to COVID-19.

The chain has TRBV5-5 and TRBJ1-5; possibly TRBD1 for D (5 bases). Germline V CDR1 and CDR2: SGHKS, YYEKEE (reference sequence). This CDR3 comprises 15 residues. V was trimmed by 4 bases and J by 3 bases, leaving 14 bases between them. Here the CDR3 reads CASSPLGGVNQPQHF. The CDR3 region has the DNA TGTGCCAGCAGCCCATTGGGGGGGGTCAATCAGCCCCAGCATTTT.

The V call is TRBV28, the J call TRBJ1-5; 11 positions match TRBD1. The germline CDR1 and CDR2 sequences are MDHEN and SYDVKM. The CDR3 has 17 residues. Losses at the gene ends were 6 bases for V and 3 bases for J; bases not matched to a gene: 10. In DNA, the CDR3 is TGTGCCAGCAGGGGACAGGGGGTCTTCGAATTCAATCAGCCCCAGCATTTT. Protein: CASRGQGVFEFNQPQHF. The full variable domain, with the rest looked up from reference TRBV28 and TRBJ1-5, is DVKVTQSSRYLVKRTGEKVFLECVQDMDHENMFWYRQDPGLGLRLIYFSYDVKMKEKGDIPEGYSVSREKKERFSLILESASTNQTSMYLCASRGQGVFEFNQPQHFGDGTRLSIL.